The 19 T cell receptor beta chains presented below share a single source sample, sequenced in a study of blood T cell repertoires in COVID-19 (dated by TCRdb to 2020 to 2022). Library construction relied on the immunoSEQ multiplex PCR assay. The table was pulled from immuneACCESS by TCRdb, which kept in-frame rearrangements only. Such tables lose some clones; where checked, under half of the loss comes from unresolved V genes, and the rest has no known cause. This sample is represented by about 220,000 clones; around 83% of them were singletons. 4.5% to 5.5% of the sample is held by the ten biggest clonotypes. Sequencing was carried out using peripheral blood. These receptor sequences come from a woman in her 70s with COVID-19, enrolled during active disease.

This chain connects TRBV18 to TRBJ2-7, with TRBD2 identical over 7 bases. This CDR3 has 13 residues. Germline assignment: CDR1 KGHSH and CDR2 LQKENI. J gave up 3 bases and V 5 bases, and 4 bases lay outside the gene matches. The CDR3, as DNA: TGTGCCAGCTCAACCCGGGGGGTCTACGAGCAGTACTTC. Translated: CASSTRGVYEQYF.

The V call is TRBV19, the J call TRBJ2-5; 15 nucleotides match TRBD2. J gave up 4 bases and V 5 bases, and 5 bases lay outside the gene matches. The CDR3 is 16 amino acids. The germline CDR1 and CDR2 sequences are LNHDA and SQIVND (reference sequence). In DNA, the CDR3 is TGTGCCAGTAGTCCACGGACTAGCGGGAGGGGAGAGACCCAGTACTTC. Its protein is CASSPRTSGRGETQYF.

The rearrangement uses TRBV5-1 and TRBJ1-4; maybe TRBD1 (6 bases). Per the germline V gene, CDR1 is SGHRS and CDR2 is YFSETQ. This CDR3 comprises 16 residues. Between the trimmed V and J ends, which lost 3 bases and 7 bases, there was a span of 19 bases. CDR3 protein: CASSSTLQGKGEKLFF. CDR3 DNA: TGCGCCAGCAGCTCGACATTGCAGGGGAAGGGTGAAAAACTGTTTTTT.

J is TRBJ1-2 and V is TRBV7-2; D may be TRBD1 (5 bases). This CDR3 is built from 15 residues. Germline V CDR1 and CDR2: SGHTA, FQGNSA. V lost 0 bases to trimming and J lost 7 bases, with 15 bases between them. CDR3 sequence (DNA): TGTGCCAGCAGCTTAGCGGCAGGAACCGGGGGTGGCTACACCTTC. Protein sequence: CASSLAAGTGGGYTF.

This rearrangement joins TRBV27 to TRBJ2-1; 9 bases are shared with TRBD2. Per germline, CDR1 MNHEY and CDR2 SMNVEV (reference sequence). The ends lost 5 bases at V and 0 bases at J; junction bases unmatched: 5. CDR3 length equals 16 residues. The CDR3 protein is CASSKLAGSSYNEQFF. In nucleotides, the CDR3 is TGTGCCAGCAGTAAACTAGCGGGTAGCTCCTACAATGAGCAGTTCTTC.

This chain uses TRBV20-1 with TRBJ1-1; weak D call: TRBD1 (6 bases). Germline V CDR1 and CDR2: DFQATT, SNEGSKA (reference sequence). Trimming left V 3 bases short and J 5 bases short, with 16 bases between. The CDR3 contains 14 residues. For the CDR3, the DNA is TGCAGTGCTAGTGGGGGCAGATCGAAGACTGAAGCTTTCTTT. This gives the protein CSASGGRSKTEAFF.

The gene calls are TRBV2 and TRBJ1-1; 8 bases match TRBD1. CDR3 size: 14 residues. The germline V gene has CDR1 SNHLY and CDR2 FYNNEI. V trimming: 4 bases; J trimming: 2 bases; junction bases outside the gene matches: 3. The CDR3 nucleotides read TGTGCCAGCAGTGTAGACAGGGGAAACACTGAAGCTTTCTTT. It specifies CASSVDRGNTEAFF. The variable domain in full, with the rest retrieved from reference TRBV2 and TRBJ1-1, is EPEVTQTPSHQVTQMGQEVILRCVPISNHLYFYWYRQILGQKVEFLVSFYNNEISEKSEIFDDQFSVERPDGSNFTLKIRSTKLEDSAMYFCASSVDRGNTEAFFGQGTRLTVV.

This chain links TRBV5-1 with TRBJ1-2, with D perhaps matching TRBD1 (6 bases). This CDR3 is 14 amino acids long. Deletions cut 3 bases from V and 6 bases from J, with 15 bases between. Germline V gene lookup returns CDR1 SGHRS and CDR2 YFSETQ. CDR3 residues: CASSSQGHWDGYTF. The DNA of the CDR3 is TGCGCCAGCAGCTCCCAGGGACATTGGGATGGCTACACCTTC.

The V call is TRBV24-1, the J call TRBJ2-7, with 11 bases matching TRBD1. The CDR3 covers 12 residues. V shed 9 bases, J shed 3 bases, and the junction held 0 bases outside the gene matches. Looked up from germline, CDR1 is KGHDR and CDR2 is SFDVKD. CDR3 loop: CATGTGGYEQYF. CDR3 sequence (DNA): TGTGCCACCGGGACAGGGGGCTACGAGCAGTACTTC.

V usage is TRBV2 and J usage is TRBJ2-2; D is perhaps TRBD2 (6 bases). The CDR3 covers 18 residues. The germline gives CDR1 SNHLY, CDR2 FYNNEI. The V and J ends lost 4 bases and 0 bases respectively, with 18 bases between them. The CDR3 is CASSVPLSASANTGELFF. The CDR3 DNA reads TGTGCCAGCAGTGTTCCCTTGTCGGCTAGCGCGAACACCGGGGAGCTGTTTTTT.

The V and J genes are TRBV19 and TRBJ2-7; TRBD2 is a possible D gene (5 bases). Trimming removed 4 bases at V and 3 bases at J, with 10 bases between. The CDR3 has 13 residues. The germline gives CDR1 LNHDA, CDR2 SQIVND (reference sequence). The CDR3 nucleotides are TGTGCCAGTAGTAAGGCTAGCCGCTACGAGCAGTACTTC. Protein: CASSKASRYEQYF.

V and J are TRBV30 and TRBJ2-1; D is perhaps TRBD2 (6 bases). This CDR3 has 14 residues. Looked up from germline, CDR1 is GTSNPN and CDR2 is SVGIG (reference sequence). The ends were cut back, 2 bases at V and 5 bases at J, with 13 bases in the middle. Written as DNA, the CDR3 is TGTGCCTGGAGTAAGGAGATAGCGGACAATGAGCAGTTCTTC. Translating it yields CAWSKEIADNEQFF.

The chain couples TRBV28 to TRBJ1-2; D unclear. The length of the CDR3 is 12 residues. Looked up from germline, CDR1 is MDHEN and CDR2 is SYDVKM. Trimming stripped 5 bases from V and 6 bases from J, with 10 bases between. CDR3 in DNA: TGTGCCAGCAGTCTACTGGGAGATGGCTACACCTTC. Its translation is CASSLLGDGYTF.

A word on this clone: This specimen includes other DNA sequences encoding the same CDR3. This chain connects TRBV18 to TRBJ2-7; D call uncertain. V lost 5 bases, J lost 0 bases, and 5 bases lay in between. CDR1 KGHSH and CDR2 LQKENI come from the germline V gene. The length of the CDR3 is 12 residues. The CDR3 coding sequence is TGTGCCAGCTCATCTTCCTCCTACGAGCAGTACTTC. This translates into CASSSSSYEQYF.

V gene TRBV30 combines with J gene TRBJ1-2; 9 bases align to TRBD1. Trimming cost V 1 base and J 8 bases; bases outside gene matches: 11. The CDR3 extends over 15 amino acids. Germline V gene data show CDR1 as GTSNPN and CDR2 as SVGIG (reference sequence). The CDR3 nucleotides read TGTGCCTGGAGTGGACCGGGACAGGGACTAGGAGGCTACACCTTC. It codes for CAWSGPGQGLGGYTF.

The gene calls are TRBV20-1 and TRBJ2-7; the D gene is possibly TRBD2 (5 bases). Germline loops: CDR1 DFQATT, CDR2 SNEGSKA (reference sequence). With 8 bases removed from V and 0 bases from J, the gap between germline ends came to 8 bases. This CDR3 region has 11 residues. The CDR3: CSFLASYEQYF. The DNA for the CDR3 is TGCAGTTTCCTAGCCTCCTACGAGCAGTACTTC.

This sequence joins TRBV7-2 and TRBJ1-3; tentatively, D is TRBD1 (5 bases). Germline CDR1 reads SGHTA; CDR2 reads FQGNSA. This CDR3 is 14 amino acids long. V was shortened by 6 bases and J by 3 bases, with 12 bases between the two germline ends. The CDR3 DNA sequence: TGTGCCAGCAGTCCCACAGGTGATGGAAACACCATATATTTT. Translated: CASSPTGDGNTIYF.

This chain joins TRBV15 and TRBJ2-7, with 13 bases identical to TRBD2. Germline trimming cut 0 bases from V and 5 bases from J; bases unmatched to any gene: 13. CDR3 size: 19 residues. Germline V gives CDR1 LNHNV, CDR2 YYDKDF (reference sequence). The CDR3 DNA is TGTGCCACCAGCAGAGATCCCGGGACTAGCGGGACTAAGGACGACGAGCAGTACTTC. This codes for CATSRDPGTSGTKDDEQYF.

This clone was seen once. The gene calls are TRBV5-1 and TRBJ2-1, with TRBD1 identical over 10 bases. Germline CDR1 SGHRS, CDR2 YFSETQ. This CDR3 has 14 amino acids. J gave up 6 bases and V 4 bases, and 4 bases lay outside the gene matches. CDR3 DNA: TGCGCCAGCAGCGATCGGACAGGGGGCAATGAGCAGTTCTTC. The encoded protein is CASSDRTGGNEQFF. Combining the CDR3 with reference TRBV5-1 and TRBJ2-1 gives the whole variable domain KAGVTQTPRYLIKTRGQQVTLSCSPISGHRSVSWYQQTPGQGLQFLFEYFSETQRNKGNFPGRFSGRQFSNSRSEMNVSTLELGDSALYLCASSDRTGGNEQFFGPGTRLTVL.